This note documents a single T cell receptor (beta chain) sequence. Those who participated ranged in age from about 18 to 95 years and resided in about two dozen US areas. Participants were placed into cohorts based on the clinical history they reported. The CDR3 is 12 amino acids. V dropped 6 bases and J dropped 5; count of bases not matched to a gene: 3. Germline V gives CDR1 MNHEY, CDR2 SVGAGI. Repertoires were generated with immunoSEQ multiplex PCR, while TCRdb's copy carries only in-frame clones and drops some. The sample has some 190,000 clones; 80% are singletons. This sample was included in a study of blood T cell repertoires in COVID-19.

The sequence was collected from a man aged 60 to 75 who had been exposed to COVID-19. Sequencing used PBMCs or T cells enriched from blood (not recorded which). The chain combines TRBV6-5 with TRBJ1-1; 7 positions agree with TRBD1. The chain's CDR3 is CASRSGQTEAFF. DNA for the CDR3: TGTGCCAGCAGGTCGGGACAGACTGAAGCTTTCTTT.